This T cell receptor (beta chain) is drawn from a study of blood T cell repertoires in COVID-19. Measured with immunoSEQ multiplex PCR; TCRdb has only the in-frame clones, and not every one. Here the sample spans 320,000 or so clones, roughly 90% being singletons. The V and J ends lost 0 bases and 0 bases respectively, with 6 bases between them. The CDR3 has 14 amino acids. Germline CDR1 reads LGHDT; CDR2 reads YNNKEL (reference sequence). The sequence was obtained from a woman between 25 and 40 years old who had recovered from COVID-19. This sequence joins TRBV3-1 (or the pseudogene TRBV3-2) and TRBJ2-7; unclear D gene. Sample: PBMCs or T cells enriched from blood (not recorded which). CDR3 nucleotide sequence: TGTGCCAGCAGCCAAGAGACTCTCTCCTACGAGCAGTACTTC. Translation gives CASSQETLSYEQYF.